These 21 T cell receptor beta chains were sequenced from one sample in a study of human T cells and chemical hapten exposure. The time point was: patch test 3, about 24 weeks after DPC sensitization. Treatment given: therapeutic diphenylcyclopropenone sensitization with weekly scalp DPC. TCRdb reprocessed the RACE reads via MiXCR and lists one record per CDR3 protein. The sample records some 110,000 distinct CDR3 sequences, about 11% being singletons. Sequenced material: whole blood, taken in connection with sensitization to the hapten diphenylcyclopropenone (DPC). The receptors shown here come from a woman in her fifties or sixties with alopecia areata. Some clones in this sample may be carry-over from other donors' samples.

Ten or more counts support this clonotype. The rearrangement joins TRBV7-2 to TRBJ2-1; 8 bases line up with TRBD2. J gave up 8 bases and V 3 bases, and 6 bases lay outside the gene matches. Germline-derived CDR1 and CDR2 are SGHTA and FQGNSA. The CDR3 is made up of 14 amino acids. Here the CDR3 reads CASSFAGGQDEQFF. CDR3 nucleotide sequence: TGTGCCAGCAGCTTTGCGGGGGGTCAGGATGAGCAGTTCTTC.

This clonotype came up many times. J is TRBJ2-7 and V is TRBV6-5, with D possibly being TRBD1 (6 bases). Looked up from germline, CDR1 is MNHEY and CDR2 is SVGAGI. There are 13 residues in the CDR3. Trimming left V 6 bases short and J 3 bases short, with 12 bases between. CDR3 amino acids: CASSVDSSYEQYF. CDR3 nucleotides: TGTGCCAGCAGCGTGGACAGTAGCTACGAGCAGTACTTC.

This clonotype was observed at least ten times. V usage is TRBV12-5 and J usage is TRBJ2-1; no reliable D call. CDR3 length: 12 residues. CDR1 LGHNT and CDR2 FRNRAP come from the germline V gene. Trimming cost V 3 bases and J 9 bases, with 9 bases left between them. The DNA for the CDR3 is TGTGCTAGTGGTTTTTCCAGCACTGAGCAGTTCTTC. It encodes CASGFSSTEQFF. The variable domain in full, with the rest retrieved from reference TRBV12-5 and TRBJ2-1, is DARVTQTPRHKVTEMGQEVTMRCQPILGHNTVFWYRQTMMQGLELLAYFRNRAPLDDSGMPKDRFSAEMPDATLATLKIQPSEPRDSAVYFCASGFSSTEQFFGPGTRLTVL.

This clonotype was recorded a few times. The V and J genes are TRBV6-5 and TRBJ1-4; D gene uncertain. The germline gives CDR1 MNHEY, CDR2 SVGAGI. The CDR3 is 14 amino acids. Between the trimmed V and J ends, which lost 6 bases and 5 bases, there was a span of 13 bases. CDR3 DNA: TGTGCCAGCAGCTCCGGACTGCAGAATGAAAAACTGTTTTTT. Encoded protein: CASSSGLQNEKLFF.

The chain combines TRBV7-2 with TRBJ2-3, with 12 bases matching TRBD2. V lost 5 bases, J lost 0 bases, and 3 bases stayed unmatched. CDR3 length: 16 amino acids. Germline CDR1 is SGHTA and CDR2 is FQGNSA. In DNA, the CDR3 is TGTGCCAGCAGCGTGACTAGCGGGAGTAGCACAGATACGCAGTATTTT. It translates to CASSVTSGSSTDTQYF.

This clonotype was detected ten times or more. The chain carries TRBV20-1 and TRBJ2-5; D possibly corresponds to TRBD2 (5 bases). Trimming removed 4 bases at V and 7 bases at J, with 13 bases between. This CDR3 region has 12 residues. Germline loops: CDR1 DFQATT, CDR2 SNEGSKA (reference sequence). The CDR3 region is CSATALGGTQYF. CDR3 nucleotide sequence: TGCAGTGCTACTGCGTTAGGAGGGACCCAGTACTTC.

The chain's CDR3 is CAWSEVGRTLRITEQYF. CDR3 coding DNA: TGTGCCTGGAGTGAGGTTGGTAGGACTTTGAGGATTACCGAGCAGTACTTC. This chain connects TRBV30 to TRBJ2-7; tentatively, D is TRBD2 (5 bases). This CDR3 has 17 amino acids. V dropped 1 base and J dropped 6 bases, with 25 bases sitting between them. The germline V gene has CDR1 GTSNPN and CDR2 SVGIG (reference sequence).

The CDR3 DNA is TGCGCCAGCAGCCAATGGGCAGCCGGAGGGGAAAAACTGTTTTTT. Its protein is CASSQWAAGGEKLFF. The V gene is TRBV4-3, the J gene TRBJ1-4; D gene unclear. Germline values: CDR1 LGHNA, CDR2 YSLEER. This CDR3 has 15 residues. V was trimmed by 2 bases and J by 8 bases, leaving 15 bases between them.

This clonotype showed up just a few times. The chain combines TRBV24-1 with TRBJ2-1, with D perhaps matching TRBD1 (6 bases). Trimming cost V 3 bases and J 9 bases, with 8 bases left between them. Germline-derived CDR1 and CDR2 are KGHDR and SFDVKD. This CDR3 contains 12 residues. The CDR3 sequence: CATSDQGREQFF. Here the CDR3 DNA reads TGTGCCACCAGTGATCAGGGGCGTGAGCAGTTCTTC.

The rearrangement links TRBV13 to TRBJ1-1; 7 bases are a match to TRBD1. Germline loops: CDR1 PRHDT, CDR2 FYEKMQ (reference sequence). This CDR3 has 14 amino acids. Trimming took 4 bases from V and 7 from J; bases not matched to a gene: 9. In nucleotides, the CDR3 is TGTGCCAGCAGCTCCGGGACAGATAAAGTTGAAGCTTTCTTT. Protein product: CASSSGTDKVEAFF.

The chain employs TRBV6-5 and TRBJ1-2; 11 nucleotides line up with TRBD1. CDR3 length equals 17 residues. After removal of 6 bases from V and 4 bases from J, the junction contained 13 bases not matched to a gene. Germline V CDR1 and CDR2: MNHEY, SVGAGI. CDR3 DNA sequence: TGTGCCAGCAGCAGTTCCCTTTTGGGACAGGGGGGCTATGGCTACACCTTC. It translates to CASSSSLLGQGGYGYTF.

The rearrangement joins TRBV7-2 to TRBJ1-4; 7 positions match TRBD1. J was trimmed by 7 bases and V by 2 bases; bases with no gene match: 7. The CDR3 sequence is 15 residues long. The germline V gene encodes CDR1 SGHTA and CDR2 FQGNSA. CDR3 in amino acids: CASSLSYRGFEKLFF. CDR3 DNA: TGTGCCAGCAGCTTAAGCTACAGGGGCTTTGAAAAACTGTTTTTT.

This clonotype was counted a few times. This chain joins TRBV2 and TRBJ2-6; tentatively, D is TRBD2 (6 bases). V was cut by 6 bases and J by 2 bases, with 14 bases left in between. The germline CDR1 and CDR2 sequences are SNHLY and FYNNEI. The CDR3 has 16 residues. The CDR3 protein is CASSWGVGAGANVLTF. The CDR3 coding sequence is TGTGCCAGCAGCTGGGGGGTTGGTGCTGGGGCCAACGTCCTGACTTTC.

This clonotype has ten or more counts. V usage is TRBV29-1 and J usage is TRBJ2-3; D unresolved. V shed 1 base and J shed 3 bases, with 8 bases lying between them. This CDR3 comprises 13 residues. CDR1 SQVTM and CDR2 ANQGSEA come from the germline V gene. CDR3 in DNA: TGCAGCGTTGAAGTAGAGGCTACAGATACGCAGTATTTT. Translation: CSVEVEATDTQYF.

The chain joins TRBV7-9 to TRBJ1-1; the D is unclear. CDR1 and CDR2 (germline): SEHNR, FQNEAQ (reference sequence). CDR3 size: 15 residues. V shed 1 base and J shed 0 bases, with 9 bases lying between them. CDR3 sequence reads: CASSLGRSLNTEAFF. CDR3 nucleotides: TGTGCCAGCAGCTTAGGACGGTCCTTGAACACTGAAGCTTTCTTT.

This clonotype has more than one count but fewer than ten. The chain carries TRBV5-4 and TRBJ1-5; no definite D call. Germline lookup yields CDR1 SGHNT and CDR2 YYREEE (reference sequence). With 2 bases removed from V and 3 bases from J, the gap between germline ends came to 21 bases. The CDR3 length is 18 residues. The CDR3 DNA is TGTGCCAGCAGCTTTGGCATACCGGGGAGAGGGAACAATCAGCCCCAGCATTTT. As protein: CASSFGIPGRGNNQPQHF.

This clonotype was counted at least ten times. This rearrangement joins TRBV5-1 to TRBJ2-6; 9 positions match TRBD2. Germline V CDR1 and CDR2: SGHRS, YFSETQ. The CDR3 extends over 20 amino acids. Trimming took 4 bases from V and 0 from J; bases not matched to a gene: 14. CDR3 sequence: CASSPDPPRLAVSGANVLTF. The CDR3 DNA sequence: TGCGCCAGCAGCCCTGATCCCCCCCGACTAGCGGTCTCTGGGGCCAACGTCCTGACTTTC. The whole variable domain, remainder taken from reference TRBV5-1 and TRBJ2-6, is KAGVTQTPRYLIKTRGQQVTLSCSPISGHRSVSWYQQTPGQGLQFLFEYFSETQRNKGNFPGRFSGRQFSNSRSEMNVSTLELGDSALYLCASSPDPPRLAVSGANVLTFGAGSRLTVL.

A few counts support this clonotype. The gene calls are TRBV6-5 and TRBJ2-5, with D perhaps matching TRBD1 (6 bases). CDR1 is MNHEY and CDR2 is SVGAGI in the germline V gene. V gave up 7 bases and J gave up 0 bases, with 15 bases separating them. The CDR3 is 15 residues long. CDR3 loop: CASITDSQYQETQYF. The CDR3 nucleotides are TGTGCCAGCATCACGGACAGCCAGTACCAAGAGACCCAGTACTTC.

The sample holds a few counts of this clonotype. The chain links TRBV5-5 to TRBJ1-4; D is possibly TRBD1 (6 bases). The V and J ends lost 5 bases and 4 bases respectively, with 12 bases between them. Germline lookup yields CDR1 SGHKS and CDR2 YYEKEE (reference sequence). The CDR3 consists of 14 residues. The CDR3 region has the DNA TGTGCCAGCAGGGCTACAGGGCTTAATGAAAAACTGTTTTTT. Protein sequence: CASRATGLNEKLFF. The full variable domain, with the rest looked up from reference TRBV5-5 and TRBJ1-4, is DAGVTQSPTHLIKTRGQQVTLRCSPISGHKSVSWYQQVLGQGPQFIFQYYEKEERGRGNFPDRFSARQFPNYSSELNVNALLLGDSALYLCASRATGLNEKLFFGSGTQLSVL.

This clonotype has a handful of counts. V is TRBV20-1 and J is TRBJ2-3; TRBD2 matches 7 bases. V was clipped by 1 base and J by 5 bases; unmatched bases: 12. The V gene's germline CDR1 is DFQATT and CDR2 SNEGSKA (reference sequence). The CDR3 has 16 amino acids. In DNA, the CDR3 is TGCAGTGCTAGAGTGGCAGGACTAGGCCTGAGAGATACGCAGTATTTT. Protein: CSARVAGLGLRDTQYF.

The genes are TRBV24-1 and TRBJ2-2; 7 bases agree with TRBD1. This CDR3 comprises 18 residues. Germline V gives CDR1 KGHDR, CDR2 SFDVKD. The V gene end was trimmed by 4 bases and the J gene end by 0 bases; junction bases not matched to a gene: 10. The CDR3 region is CATSDYRDSNANTGELFF. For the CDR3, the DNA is TGTGCCACCAGTGACTACAGGGACAGCAACGCGAACACCGGGGAGCTGTTTTTT.